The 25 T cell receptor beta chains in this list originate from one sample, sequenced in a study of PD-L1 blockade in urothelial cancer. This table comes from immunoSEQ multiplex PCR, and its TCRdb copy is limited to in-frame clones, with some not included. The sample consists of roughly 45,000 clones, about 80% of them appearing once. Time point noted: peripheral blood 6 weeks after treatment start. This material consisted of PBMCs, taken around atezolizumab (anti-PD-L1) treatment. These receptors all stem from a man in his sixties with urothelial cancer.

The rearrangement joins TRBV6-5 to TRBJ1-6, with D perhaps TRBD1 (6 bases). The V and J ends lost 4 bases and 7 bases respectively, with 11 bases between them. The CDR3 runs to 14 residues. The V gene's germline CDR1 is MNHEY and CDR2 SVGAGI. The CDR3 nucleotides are TGTGCCAGCAGTTTCACCACAGGGAATTCACCCCTCCACTTT. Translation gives CASSFTTGNSPLHF.

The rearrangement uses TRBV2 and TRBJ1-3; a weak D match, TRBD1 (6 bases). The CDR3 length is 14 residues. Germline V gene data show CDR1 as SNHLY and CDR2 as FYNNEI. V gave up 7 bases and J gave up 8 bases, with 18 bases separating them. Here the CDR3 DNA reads TGTGCCAGCACGTACACAGGGTCGGTAGACACCATATATTTT. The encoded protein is CASTYTGSVDTIYF.

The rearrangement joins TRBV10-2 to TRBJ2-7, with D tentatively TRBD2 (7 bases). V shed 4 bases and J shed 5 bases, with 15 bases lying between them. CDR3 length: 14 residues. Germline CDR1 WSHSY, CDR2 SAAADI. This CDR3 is CASSGGRGANEQYF. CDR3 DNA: TGCGCCAGCAGTGGAGGGAGGGGGGCCAACGAGCAGTACTTC.

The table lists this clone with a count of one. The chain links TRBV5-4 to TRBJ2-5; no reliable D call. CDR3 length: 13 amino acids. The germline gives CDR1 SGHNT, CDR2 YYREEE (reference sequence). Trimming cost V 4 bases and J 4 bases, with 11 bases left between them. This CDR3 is CASSPTPRETQYF. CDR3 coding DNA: TGTGCCAGCAGCCCTACGCCTCGAGAGACCCAGTACTTC.

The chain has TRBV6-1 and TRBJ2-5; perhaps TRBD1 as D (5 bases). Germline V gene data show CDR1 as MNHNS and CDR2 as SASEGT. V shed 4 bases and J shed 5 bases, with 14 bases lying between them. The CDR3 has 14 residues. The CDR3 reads CASSVVDSRETQYF. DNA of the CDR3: TGTGCCAGCAGTGTGGTAGACAGTCGGGAGACCCAGTACTTC.

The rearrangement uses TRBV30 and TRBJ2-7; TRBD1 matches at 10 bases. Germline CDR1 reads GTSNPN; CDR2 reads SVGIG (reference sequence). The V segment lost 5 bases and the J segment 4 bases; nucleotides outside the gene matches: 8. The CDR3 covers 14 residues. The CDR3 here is CAWEDRGYVYEQYF. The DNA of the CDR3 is TGTGCCTGGGAGGACAGGGGGTATGTGTACGAGCAGTACTTC.

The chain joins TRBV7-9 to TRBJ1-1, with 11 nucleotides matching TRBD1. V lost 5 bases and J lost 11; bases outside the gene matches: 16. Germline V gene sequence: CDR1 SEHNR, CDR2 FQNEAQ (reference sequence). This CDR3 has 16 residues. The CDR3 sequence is CASSPPGTGGSSSAFF. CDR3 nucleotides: TGTGCCAGCAGCCCTCCTGGGACAGGGGGTAGCTCGTCGGCTTTCTTT. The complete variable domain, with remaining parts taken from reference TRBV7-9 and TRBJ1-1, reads DTGVSQNPRHKITKRGQNVTFRCDPISEHNRLYWYRQTLGQGPEFLTYFQNEAQLEKSRLLSDRFSAERPKGSFSTLEIQRTEQGDSAMYLCASSPPGTGGSSSAFFGQGTRLTVV.

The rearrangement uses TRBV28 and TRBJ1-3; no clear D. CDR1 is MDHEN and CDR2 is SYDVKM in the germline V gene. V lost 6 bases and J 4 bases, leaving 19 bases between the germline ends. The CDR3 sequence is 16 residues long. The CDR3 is CASRIRRDNGGNTIYF. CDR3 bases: TGTGCCAGCAGAATTCGTCGCGACAATGGGGGAAACACCATATATTTT.

CDR3 nucleotides: TGTGCCAGTAGTATTTCCCCTCAGGGGGATCAGCCCCAGCATTTT. It codes for CASSISPQGDQPQHF. This chain links TRBV19 with TRBJ1-5; TRBD1 aligns across 7 bases. The V gene's germline CDR1 is LNHDA and CDR2 SQIVND (reference sequence). The CDR3 extends over 15 amino acids. V lost 3 bases, J lost 5 bases, and 7 bases stayed unmatched. The whole variable domain, filled in from reference TRBV19 and TRBJ1-5, reads DGGITQSPKYLFRKEGQNVTLSCEQNLNHDAMYWYRQDPGQGLRLIYYSQIVNDFQKGDIAEGYSVSREKKESFPLTVTSAQKNPTAFYLCASSISPQGDQPQHFGDGTRLSIL.

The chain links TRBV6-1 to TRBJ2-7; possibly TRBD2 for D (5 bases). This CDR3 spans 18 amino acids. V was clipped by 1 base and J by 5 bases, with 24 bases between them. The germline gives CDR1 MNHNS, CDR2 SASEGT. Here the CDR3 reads CASSEELRERGADHEQYF. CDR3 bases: TGTGCCAGCAGTGAAGAGCTTAGGGAGAGAGGTGCAGACCACGAGCAGTACTTC.

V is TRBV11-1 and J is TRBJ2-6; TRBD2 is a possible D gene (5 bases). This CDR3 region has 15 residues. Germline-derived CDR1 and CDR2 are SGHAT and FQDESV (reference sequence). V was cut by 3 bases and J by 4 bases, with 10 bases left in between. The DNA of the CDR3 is TGTGCCAGCAGCTTTAGCGTAGCCGGGGCCAACGTCCTGACTTTC. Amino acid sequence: CASSFSVAGANVLTF.

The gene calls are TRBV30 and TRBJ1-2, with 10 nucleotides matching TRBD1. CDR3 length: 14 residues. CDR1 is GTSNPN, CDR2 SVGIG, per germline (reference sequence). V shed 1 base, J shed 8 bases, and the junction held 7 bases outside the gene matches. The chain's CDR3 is CAWSGTGTGVGYTF. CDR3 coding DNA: TGTGCCTGGAGTGGGACCGGGACAGGGGTCGGCTACACCTTC.

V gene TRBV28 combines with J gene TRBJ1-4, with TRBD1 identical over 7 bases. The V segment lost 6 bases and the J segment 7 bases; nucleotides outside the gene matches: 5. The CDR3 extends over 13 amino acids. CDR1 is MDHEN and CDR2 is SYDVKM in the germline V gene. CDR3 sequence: CASRDRSSEKLFF. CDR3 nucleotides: TGTGCCAGCAGGGACAGGTCCAGTGAAAAACTGTTTTTT.

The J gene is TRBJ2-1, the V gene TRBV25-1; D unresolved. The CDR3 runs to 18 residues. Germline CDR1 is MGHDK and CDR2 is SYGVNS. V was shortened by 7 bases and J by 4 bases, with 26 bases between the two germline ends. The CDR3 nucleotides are TGTGCCAGCACCCCCTCAACCCCCGACAACCGAGAATACAATGAGCAGTTCTTC. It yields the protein CASTPSTPDNREYNEQFF. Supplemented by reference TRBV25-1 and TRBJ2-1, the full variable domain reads EADIYQTPRYLVIGTGKKITLECSQTMGHDKMYWYQQDPGMELHLIHYSYGVNSTEKGDLSSESTVSRIRTEHFPLTLESARPSHTSQYLCASTPSTPDNREYNEQFFGPGTRLTVL.

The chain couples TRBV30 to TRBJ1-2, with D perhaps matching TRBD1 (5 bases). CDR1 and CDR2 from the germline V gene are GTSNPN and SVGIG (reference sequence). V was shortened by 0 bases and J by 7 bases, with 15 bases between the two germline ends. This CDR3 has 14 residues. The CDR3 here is CAWSVGGDWSGYTF. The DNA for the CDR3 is TGTGCCTGGAGTGTCGGGGGAGATTGGAGTGGCTACACCTTC.

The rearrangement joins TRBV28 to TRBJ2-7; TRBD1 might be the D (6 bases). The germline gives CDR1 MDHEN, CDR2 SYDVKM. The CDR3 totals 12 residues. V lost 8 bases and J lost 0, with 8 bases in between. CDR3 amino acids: CASYRDSYEQYF. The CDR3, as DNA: TGTGCCAGCTACAGGGACTCCTACGAGCAGTACTTC.

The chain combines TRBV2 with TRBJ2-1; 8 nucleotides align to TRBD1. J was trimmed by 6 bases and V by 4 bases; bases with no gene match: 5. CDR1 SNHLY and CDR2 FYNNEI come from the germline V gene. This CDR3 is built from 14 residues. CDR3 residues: CASSAQGVGNEQFF. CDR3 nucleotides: TGTGCCAGCAGTGCACAGGGGGTGGGCAATGAGCAGTTCTTC.

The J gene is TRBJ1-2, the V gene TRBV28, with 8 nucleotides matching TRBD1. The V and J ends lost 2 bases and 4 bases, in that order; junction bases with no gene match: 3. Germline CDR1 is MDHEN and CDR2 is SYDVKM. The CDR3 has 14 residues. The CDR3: CASSLRTGTYGYTF. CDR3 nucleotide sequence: TGTGCCAGCAGTTTACGGACAGGGACCTATGGCTACACCTTC.

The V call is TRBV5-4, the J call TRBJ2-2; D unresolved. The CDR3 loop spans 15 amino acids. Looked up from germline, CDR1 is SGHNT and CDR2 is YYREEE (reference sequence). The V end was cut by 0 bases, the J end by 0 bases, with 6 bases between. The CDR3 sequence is CASSLASTNTGELFF. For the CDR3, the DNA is TGTGCCAGCAGCTTGGCCAGTACGAACACCGGGGAGCTGTTTTTT.

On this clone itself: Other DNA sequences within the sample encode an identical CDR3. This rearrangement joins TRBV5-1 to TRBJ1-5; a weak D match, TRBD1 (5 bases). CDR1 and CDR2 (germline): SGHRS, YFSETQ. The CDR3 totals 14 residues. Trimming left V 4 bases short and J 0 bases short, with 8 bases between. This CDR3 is CASSPDSSNQPQHF. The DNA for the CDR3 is TGCGCCAGCAGCCCCGACAGTAGCAATCAGCCCCAGCATTTT.

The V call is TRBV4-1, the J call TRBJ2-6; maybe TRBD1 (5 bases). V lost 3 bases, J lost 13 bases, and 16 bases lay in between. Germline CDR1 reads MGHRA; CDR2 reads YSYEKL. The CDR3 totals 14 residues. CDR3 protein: CASSQPRVFEVLTF. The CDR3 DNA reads TGCGCCAGCAGCCAGCCCAGGGTCTTCGAGGTCCTGACTTTC.

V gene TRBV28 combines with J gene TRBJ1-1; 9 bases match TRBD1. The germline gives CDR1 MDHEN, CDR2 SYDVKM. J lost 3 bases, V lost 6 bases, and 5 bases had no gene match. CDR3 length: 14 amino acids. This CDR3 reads CASSIRTGDTEAFF. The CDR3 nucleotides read TGTGCCAGCAGCATCAGGACAGGGGACACTGAAGCTTTCTTT.

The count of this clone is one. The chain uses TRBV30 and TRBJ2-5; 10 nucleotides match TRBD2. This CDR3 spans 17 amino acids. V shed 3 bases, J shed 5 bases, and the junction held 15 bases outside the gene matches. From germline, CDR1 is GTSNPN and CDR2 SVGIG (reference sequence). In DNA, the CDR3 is TGTGCCTGGAGCAAAACCAGGGGAGCGGGGGGGTGGGAGACCCAGTACTTC. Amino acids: CAWSKTRGAGGWETQYF. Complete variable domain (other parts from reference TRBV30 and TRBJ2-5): SQTIHQWPATLVQPVGSPLSLECTVEGTSNPNLYWYRQAAGRGLQLLFYSVGIGQISSEVPQNLSASRPQDRQFILSSKKLLLSDSGFYLCAWSKTRGAGGWETQYFGPGTRLLVL.

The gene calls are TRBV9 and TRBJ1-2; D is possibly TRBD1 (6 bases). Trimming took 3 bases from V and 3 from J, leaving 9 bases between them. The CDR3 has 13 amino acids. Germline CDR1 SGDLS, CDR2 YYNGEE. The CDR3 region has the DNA TGTGCCAGCAGCGACAGGGCGCACTATGGCTACACCTTC. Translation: CASSDRAHYGYTF.

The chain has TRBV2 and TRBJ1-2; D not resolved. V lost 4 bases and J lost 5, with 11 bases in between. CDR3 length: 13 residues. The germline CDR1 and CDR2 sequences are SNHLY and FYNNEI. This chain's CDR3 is CASSVVREYGYTF. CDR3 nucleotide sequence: TGTGCCAGCAGTGTTGTGCGGGAATATGGCTACACCTTC.